These 17 T cell receptor beta chains originate from one sample sequenced in a study of cytomegalovirus exposure and HLA in healthy donors. The table came from immunoSEQ multiplex PCR; TCRdb's copy has only in-frame clones and leaves some out. The sample lists 55,000 to 75,000 clones; 90% to 95% were seen once. Source material: PBMCs. The receptors here all came from a man aged 18 to 29 in good health and CMV-seropositive.

V usage is TRBV19 and J usage is TRBJ2-1; 15 bases fit TRBD2. V trimming: 4 bases; J trimming: 0 bases; junction bases outside the gene matches: 4. Germline V gives CDR1 LNHDA, CDR2 SQIVND (reference sequence). CDR3 size: 18 residues. The DNA for the CDR3 is TGTGCCAGTAGTAGGGGACTAGCGGGGGGCTCCTCCTACAATGAGCAGTTCTTC. Amino acids: CASSRGLAGGSSYNEQFF. The full variable domain, rest sourced from reference TRBV19 and TRBJ2-1, is DGGITQSPKYLFRKEGQNVTLSCEQNLNHDAMYWYRQDPGQGLRLIYYSQIVNDFQKGDIAEGYSVSREKKESFPLTVTSAQKNPTAFYLCASSRGLAGGSSYNEQFFGPGTRLTVL.

V gene TRBV19 combines with J gene TRBJ2-1; D might be TRBD1 (6 bases). CDR1 is LNHDA, CDR2 SQIVND, per germline (reference sequence). The CDR3 contains 14 residues. Trimming left V 2 bases short and J 7 bases short, with 12 bases between. The CDR3 coding sequence is TGTGCCAGTAGTATACAGGGGCCGGGTAATGAGCAGTTCTTC. Amino acids: CASSIQGPGNEQFF.

V is TRBV6-6 and J is TRBJ1-4, with D perhaps TRBD1 (5 bases). CDR1 and CDR2 (germline): MNHNY, SVGAGI (reference sequence). The CDR3 totals 14 residues. Between the trimmed V and J ends, which lost 7 bases and 1 base, there was a span of 10 bases. The CDR3 DNA reads TGTGCCAGCATCCCGGGGGGAACTAATGAAAAACTGTTTTTT. It codes for CASIPGGTNEKLFF.

V is TRBV6-5 and J is TRBJ2-4; D may be TRBD2 (5 bases). Between the trimmed V and J ends, which lost 6 bases and 4 bases, there was a span of 10 bases. Germline V gene sequence: CDR1 MNHEY, CDR2 SVGAGI. The CDR3 is made up of 13 amino acids. Here the CDR3 DNA reads TGTGCCAGCAGCAGAGGGCAGAAAAACATTCAGTACTTC. It codes for CASSRGQKNIQYF.

V and J are TRBV7-9 and TRBJ2-1; 7 bases align to TRBD1. V was pared by 4 bases and J by 8 bases, with 11 bases of the junction left unmatched. Germline CDR1 and CDR2: SEHNR and FQNEAQ (reference sequence). The CDR3 length is 15 residues. The CDR3 loop is CASSSGTVRGDEQFF. The DNA for the CDR3 is TGTGCCAGCAGCTCCGGGACAGTGAGAGGGGATGAGCAGTTCTTC.

The genes are TRBV4-1 and TRBJ1-2, with TRBD1 identical over 8 bases. V trimming: 5 bases; J trimming: 4 bases; junction bases outside the gene matches: 12. CDR3 length: 16 amino acids. Per germline, CDR1 MGHRA and CDR2 YSYEKL. The CDR3 reads CASSYVPGQGGYGYTF. As DNA, the CDR3 is TGCGCCAGCAGCTACGTGCCCGGACAGGGAGGCTATGGCTACACCTTC.

The chain recombines TRBV5-1 with TRBJ2-1, with 7 bases lining up with TRBD1. The CDR3 runs to 16 residues. CDR1 is SGHRS and CDR2 is YFSETQ in the germline V gene. J was trimmed by 6 bases and V by 0 bases; bases with no gene match: 9. This CDR3 reads CASSLVYTDRPNEQFF. The DNA for the CDR3 is TGCGCCAGCAGCTTGGTATATACGGACAGGCCCAATGAGCAGTTCTTC.

This chain links TRBV9 with TRBJ2-5; weak D call: TRBD2 (5 bases). The CDR3 covers 14 residues. The V end lost 3 bases, the J end lost 2 bases, and 11 bases lay between the germline ends. The V gene's germline CDR1 is SGDLS and CDR2 YYNGEE. CDR3 nucleotide sequence: TGTGCCAGCAGCGGGAGCGGAACTCAAGAGACCCAGTACTTC. It translates to CASSGSGTQETQYF.

This rearrangement joins TRBV14 to TRBJ2-3; 8 nucleotides match TRBD2. The CDR3 is made up of 15 amino acids. Unmatched junction bases numbered 2, after V lost 3 bases and J lost 0 bases. CDR1 is SGHDN and CDR2 is FVKESK in the germline V gene. CDR3 sequence (DNA): TGTGCCAGCAGCCACTTAGCGGGGAGCACAGATACGCAGTATTTT. It yields the protein CASSHLAGSTDTQYF.

V usage is TRBV25-1 and J usage is TRBJ2-5, with 8 bases lining up with TRBD2. Per germline, CDR1 MGHDK and CDR2 SYGVNS. Germline trimming cut 7 bases from V and 3 bases from J; bases unmatched to any gene: 13. The CDR3 extends over 16 amino acids. Here the CDR3 DNA reads TGTGCCAGCAACCCCCCACTTGGAGCGGGAGAAGAGACCCAGTACTTC. Residues: CASNPPLGAGEETQYF. Full variable domain (outside the CDR3, taken from reference TRBV25-1 and TRBJ2-5): EADIYQTPRYLVIGTGKKITLECSQTMGHDKMYWYQQDPGMELHLIHYSYGVNSTEKGDLSSESTVSRIRTEHFPLTLESARPSHTSQYLCASNPPLGAGEETQYFGPGTRLLVL.

The V gene is TRBV14, the J gene TRBJ2-7; D unclear. Per germline, CDR1 SGHDN and CDR2 FVKESK. The CDR3 is made up of 13 amino acids. With 4 bases removed from V and 3 bases from J, the gap between germline ends came to 10 bases. The CDR3 coding sequence is TGTGCCAGCAGCCCGCCACCCGGCTACGAGCAGTACTTC. It encodes CASSPPPGYEQYF. The whole variable domain, filled in from reference TRBV14 and TRBJ2-7, reads EAGVTQFPSHSVIEKGQTVTLRCDPISGHDNLYWYRRVMGKEIKFLLHFVKESKQDESGMPNNRFLAERTGGTYSTLKVQPAELEDSGVYFCASSPPPGYEQYFGPGTRLTVT.

The chain carries TRBV13 and TRBJ2-7, with unresolved D. The CDR3 is 13 amino acids. Germline CDR1 is PRHDT and CDR2 is FYEKMQ (reference sequence). With 2 bases removed from V and 3 bases from J, the gap between germline ends came to 8 bases. CDR3: CASSLRGYYEQYF. The CDR3 DNA reads TGTGCCAGCAGCTTACGAGGATACTACGAGCAGTACTTC.

Written as DNA, the CDR3 is TGTGCCAGCAGCTTACAGGGCTATGGCTACACCTTC. This gives the protein CASSLQGYGYTF. The genes are TRBV7-8 and TRBJ1-2, with D possibly matching TRBD1 (5 bases). From germline, CDR1 is SGHVS and CDR2 FQNEAQ. V lost 2 bases and J 4 bases, leaving 5 bases between the germline ends. The CDR3 runs 12 residues. The full variable domain, its missing parts supplied by reference TRBV7-8 and TRBJ1-2, is GAGVSQSPRYKVAKRGQDVALRCDPISGHVSLFWYQQALGQGPEFLTYFQNEAQLDKSGLPSDRFFAERPEGSVSTLKIQRTQQEDSAVYLCASSLQGYGYTFGSGTRLTVV.

Here the CDR3 reads CSVAGQGPTDTQYF. CDR3 sequence (DNA): TGCAGCGTTGCCGGACAGGGGCCCACAGATACGCAGTATTTT. V gene TRBV29-1 combines with J gene TRBJ2-3, with 9 bases lining up with TRBD1. Germline V gene sequence: CDR1 SQVTM, CDR2 ANQGSEA. After removal of 4 bases from V and 2 bases from J, the junction contained 4 bases not matched to a gene. This CDR3 has 14 amino acids.

This sequence joins TRBV6-4 and TRBJ1-1, with D perhaps TRBD1 (5 bases). Germline V gene lookup returns CDR1 MRHNA and CDR2 SNTAGT. The CDR3 extends over 16 amino acids. V shed 6 bases and J shed 3 bases, with 20 bases lying between them. The chain's CDR3 is CASRADFLGGDTEAFF. As DNA, the CDR3 is TGTGCCAGCAGGGCAGATTTCTTGGGGGGAGACACTGAAGCTTTCTTT.

This chain links TRBV5-1 with TRBJ2-7, with 10 bases identical to TRBD1. V lost 6 bases to trimming and J lost 5 bases; unmatched junction nucleotides: 8. CDR1 SGHRS and CDR2 YFSETQ come from the germline V gene. This CDR3 is built from 14 residues. For the CDR3, the DNA is TGCGCCAGCACAAAGTCCGGGACAGGGGACGAGCAGTACTTC. The encoded protein is CASTKSGTGDEQYF.

The rearrangement uses TRBV18 and TRBJ1-2; 7 bases fit TRBD1. Germline CDR1 and CDR2: KGHSH and LQKENI. The CDR3 loop spans 16 amino acids. V lost 2 bases to trimming and J lost 4 bases; unmatched junction nucleotides: 10. The CDR3 nucleotides read TGTGCCAGCTCACCAATCACCCAGGGGGGTACCTATGGCTACACCTTC. This encodes CASSPITQGGTYGYTF.